This TCR beta chain was obtained from a study of blood T cells in healthy people across ages. Notes on the study in general: Among T cells, TCR beta diversity per million cells dropped roughly linearly as age rose. Naive T cell percentage and TCR beta diversity correlated strongly.

This clonotype has a count of ten or more. Its antigen is currently unknown. Healthy Caucasian individuals from Russia aged 6 to 90 served as donors. Samples each yielded at least 5 micrograms of total RNA. V trimming: 4 bases; J trimming: 2 bases; junction bases outside the gene matches: 5. The CDR3 consists of 16 residues. In germline, CDR1 is DFQATT, CDR2 SNEGSKA (reference sequence). The authors ran a second PCR of about 6 to 12 cycles using a sample-barcoded 5' primer and a J-beta primer mix. TCRdb recomputed calls from the 5' RACE reads with MiXCR, one row per CDR3 protein. Of over 600,000 distinct CDR3 sequences in the sample, 21% were seen once.

Sequenced material: blood. This chain uses TRBV20-1 with TRBJ2-5; TRBD2 matches at 15 bases. This TCR came from a man in his 70s in good health. The chain's CDR3 is CSATSGTSGRQETQYF. The CDR3 DNA follows: TGCAGTGCTACCTCCGGGACTAGCGGGAGGCAAGAGACCCAGTACTTC.